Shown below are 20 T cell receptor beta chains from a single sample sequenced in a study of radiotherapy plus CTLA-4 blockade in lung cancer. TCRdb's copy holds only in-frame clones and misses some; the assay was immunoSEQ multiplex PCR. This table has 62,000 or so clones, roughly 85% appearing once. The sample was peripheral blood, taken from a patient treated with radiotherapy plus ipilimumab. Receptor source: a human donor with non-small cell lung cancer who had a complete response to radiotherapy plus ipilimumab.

The CDR3 sequence is CASSSGGQGYTF. CDR3 bases: TGTGCCAGCAGTTCTGGGGGGCAGGGCTACACCTTC. This chain joins TRBV6-6 and TRBJ1-2, with a weak D call TRBD1 (6 bases). Per the germline V gene, CDR1 is MNHNY and CDR2 is SVGAGI (reference sequence). CDR3 length: 12 residues. The V end lost 4 bases, the J end lost 8 bases, and 11 bases lay between the germline ends.

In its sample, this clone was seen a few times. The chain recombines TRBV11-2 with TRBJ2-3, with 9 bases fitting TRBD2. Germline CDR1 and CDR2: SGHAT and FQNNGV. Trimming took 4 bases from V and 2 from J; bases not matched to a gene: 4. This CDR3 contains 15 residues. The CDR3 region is CASSYSGGDTDTQYF. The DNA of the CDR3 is TGTGCCAGCAGCTATAGCGGGGGCGACACAGATACGCAGTATTTT.

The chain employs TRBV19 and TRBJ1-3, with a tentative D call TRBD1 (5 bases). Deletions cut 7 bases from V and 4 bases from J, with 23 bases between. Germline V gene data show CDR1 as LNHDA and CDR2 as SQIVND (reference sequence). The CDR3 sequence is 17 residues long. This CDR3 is CASTKGAGRPSGNTIYF. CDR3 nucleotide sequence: TGTGCCAGTACAAAAGGGGCCGGACGTCCCTCGGGAAACACCATATATTTT.

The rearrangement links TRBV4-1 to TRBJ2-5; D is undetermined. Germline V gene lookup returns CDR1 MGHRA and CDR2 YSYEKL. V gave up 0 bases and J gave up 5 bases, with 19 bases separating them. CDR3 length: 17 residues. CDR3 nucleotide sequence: TGCGCCAGCAGCCAAGATATCGGGCTAGTACCGGTGGAGACCCAGTACTTC. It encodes CASSQDIGLVPVETQYF.

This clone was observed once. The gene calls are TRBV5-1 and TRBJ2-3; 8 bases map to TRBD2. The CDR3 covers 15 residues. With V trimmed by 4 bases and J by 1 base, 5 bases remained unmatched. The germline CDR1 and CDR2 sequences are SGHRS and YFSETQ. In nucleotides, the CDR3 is TGCGCCAGCAGCCTTCCCGGGGGGGGCACAGATACGCAGTATTTT. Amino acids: CASSLPGGGTDTQYF.

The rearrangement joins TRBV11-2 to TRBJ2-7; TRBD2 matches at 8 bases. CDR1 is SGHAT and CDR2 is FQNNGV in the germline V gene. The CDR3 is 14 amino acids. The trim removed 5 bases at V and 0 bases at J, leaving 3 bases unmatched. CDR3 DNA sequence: TGTGCCAGCAGCCGTAGCGGGACCTCCTACGAGCAGTACGTC. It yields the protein CASSRSGTSYEQYV.

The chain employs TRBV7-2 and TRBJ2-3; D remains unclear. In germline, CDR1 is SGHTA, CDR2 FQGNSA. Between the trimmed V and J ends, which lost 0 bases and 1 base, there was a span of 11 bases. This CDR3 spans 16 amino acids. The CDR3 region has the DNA TGTGCCAGCAGCTTAGCGTTAGGAGCAGGCACAGATACGCAGTATTTT. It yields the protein CASSLALGAGTDTQYF.

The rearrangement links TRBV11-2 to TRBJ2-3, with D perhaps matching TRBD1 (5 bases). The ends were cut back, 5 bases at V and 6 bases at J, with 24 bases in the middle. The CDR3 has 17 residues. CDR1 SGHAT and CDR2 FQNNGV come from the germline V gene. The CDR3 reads CASSPGGRARFRDTQYF. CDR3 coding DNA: TGTGCCAGCAGCCCCGGTGGCAGGGCAAGGTTCCGTGATACGCAGTATTTT.

CDR3 sequence (DNA): TGTGCCAGCAATCGACTTGGTTCTGGCTACACCTTC. This translates into CASNRLGSGYTF. The V and J genes are TRBV2 and TRBJ1-2; D not certain. Germline CDR1 is SNHLY and CDR2 is FYNNEI. CDR3 size: 12 residues. Between the trimmed V and J ends, which lost 7 bases and 7 bases, there was a span of 13 bases.

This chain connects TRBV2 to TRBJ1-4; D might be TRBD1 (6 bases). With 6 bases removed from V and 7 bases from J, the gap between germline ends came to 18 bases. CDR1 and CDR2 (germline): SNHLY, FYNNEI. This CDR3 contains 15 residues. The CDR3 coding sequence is TGTGCCAGCAGACTATTGGGGGGCGTGGGTGAAAAACTGTTTTTT. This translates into CASRLLGGVGEKLFF.

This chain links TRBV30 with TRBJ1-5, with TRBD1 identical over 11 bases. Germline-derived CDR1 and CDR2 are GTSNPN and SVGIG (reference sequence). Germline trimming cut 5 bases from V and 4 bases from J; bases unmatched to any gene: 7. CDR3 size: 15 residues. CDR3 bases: TGTGCCTGGGGCTCCGGGACAGGGGGTAATCAGCCCCAGCATTTT. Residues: CAWGSGTGGNQPQHF.

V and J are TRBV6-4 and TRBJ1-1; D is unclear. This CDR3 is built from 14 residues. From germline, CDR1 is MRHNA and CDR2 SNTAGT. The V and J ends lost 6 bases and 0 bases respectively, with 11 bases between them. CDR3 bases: TGTGCCAGCAGCGACGGACGGTTGAACACTGAAGCTTTCTTT. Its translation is CASSDGRLNTEAFF.

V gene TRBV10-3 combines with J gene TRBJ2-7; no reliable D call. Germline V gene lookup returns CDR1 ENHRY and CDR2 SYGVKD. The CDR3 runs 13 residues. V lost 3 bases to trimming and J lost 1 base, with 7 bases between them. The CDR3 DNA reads TGTGCCATCAGTGAAGCCTTATCCTACGAGCAGTACTTC. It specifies CAISEALSYEQYF.

The CDR3 loop is CAWSRGQGDTEAFF. The DNA for the CDR3 is TGTGCCTGGAGTAGGGGACAGGGTGATACTGAAGCTTTCTTT. The chain employs TRBV30 and TRBJ1-1, with 9 nucleotides matching TRBD1. CDR3 length equals 14 residues. V was pared by 2 bases and J by 5 bases, with 6 bases of the junction left unmatched. The V gene's germline CDR1 is GTSNPN and CDR2 SVGIG (reference sequence).

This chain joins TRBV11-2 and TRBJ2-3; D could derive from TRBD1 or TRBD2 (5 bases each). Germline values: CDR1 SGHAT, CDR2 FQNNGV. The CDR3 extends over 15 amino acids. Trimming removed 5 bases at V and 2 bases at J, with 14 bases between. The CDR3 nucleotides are TGTGCCAGCAGCCAAACGGGACCTGCCACAGATACGCAGTATTTT. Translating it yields CASSQTGPATDTQYF.

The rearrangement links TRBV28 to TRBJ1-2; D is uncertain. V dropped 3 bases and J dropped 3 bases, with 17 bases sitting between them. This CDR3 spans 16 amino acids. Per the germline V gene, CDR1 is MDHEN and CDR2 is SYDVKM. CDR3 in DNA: TGTGCCAGCAGTTTCGTTCGGCTGAACTACGACTATGGCTACACCTTC. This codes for CASSFVRLNYDYGYTF.

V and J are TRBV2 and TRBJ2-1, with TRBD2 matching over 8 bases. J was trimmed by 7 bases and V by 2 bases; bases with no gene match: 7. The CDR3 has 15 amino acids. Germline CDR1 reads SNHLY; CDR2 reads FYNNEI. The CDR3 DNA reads TGTGCCAGCAGTGAAAGTAGGACGGGGGGGAATGAGCAGTTCTTC. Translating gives CASSESRTGGNEQFF.

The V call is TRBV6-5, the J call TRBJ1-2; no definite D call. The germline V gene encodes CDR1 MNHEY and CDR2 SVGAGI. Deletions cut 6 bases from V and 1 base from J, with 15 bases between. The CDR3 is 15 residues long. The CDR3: CASSRRPTGNYGYTF. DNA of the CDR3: TGTGCCAGCAGCAGACGCCCGACGGGTAACTATGGCTACACCTTC.

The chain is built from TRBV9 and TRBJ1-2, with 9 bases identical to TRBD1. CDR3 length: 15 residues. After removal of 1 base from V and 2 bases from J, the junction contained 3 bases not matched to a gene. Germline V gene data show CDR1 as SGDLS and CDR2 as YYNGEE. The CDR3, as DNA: TGTGCCAGCAGCGTACCAGGGACAGGGAACTATGGCTACACCTTC. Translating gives CASSVPGTGNYGYTF. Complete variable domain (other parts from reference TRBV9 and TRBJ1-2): DSGVTQTPKHLITATGQRVTLRCSPRSGDLSVYWYQQSLDQGLQFLIQYYNGEERAKGNILERFSAQQFPDLHSELNLSSLELGDSALYFCASSVPGTGNYGYTFGSGTRLTVV.

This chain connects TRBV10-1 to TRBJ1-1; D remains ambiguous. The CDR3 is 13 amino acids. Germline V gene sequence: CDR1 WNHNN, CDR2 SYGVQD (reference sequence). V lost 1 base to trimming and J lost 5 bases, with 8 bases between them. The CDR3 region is CASSEWVGTEAFF. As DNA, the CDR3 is TGCGCCAGCAGTGAGTGGGTGGGGACTGAAGCTTTCTTT.